The present entry profiles one TCR beta chain with its context. Its antigen is unknown. Extraction of total RNA produced a minimum of 5 micrograms from each sample. This sample stems from a study of blood T cells in healthy people across ages. Study-wide background: Roughly one uniquely barcoded beta molecule per two T cells was captured.

Points from the study as a whole: In older individuals, TCR beta diversity per million T cells was lower, falling roughly linearly with age.

Trimming cost V 9 bases and J 3 bases; bases outside gene matches: 6. The CDR3 has 14 residues. The germline gives CDR1 MDHEN, CDR2 SYDVKM. A J-beta primer mix and a sample-barcoded 5' primer were used in a second PCR of roughly 6 to 12 cycles. TCRdb processed the 5' RACE reads anew with MiXCR; each CDR3 protein has one entry. The sample carries roughly 1,800,000 distinct CDR3 sequences, around 48% recorded once. V and J are TRBV28 and TRBJ2-7; 12 nucleotides align to TRBD2. The TCR sequence derives from a woman between 40 and 50 years old in good health. Sequences were obtained from blood. CDR3 protein: CASTLAGGLYEQYF. The CDR3 region has the DNA TGTGCCAGTACACTAGCGGGGGGACTCTACGAGCAGTACTTC.